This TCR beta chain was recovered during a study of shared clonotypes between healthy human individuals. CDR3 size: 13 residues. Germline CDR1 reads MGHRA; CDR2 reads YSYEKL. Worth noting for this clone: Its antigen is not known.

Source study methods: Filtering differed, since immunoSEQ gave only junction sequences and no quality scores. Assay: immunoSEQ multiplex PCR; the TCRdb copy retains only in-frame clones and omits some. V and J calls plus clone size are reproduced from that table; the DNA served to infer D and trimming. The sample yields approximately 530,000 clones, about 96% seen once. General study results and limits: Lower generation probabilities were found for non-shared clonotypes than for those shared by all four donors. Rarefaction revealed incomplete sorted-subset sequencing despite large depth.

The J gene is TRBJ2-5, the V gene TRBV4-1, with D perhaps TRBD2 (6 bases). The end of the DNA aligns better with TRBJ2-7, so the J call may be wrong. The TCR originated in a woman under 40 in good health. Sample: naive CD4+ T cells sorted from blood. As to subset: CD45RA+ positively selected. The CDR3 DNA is TGCGCCAGCAGCCAGCCCTGGGGGGACGAGCAGTACTTC. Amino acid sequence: CASSQPWGDEQYF.